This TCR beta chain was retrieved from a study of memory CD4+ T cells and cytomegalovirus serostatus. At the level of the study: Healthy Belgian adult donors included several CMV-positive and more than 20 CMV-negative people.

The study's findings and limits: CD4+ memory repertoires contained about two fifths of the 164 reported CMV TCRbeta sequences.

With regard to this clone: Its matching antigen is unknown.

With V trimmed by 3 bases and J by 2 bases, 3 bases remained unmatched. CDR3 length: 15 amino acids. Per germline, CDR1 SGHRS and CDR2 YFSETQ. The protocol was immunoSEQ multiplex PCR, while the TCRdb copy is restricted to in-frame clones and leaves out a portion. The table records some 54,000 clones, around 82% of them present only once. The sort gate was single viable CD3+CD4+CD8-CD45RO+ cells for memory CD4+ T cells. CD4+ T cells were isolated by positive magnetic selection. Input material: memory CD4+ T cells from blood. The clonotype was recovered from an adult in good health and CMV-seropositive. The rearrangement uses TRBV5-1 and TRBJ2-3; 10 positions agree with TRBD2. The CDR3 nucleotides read TGCGCCAGCAGCTATAGCGGGGGGCTCACAGATACGCAGTATTTT. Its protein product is CASSYSGGLTDTQYF.